Below are 12 T cell receptor beta chains sequenced from a single sample in a study of neoadjuvant anti-PD-1 for oral cavity cancer. Some clones are missing from TCRdb's copy, which holds only in-frame ones; the method was immunoSEQ multiplex PCR. The profile shows 15,000 to 20,000 clones, 55% to 70% of them singletons. Material: PBMCs, obtained before nivolumab (anti-PD-1) treatment. Receptors were obtained from a person between 40 and 85 years old with oral cavity squamous cell carcinoma.

The rearrangement links TRBV6-5 to TRBJ2-5; D possibly corresponds to TRBD1 (6 bases). V was cut by 0 bases and J by 5 bases, with 13 bases left in between. Germline CDR1 and CDR2: MNHEY and SVGAGI. The CDR3 is 15 residues long. The DNA for the CDR3 is TGTGCCAGCAGTTACTCGAGCAGGGGTGGCGAGACCCAGTACTTC. Amino acids: CASSYSSRGGETQYF.

This clone occurred a few times. CDR3 amino acids: CASSDRSAGELFF. CDR3 DNA: TGTGCCAGCAGTGATAGATCCGCCGGGGAGCTGTTTTTT. The chain recombines TRBV2 with TRBJ2-2; D is unclear. V was shortened by 3 bases and J by 6 bases, with 8 bases between the two germline ends. This CDR3 comprises 13 residues. Germline values: CDR1 SNHLY, CDR2 FYNNEI.

Only a few counts were recorded for this clone. V gene TRBV13 combines with J gene TRBJ2-1; D could derive from TRBD1 or TRBD2 (6 bases each). CDR1 and CDR2 from the germline V gene are PRHDT and FYEKMQ (reference sequence). V lost 11 bases to trimming and J lost 4 bases, with 27 bases between them. The CDR3 length is 17 residues. The CDR3 sequence is CASSVLQGGPDYNEQFF. The CDR3 DNA is TGTGCCTCCAGCGTTCTCCAAGGGGGGCCGGATTACAATGAGCAGTTCTTC.

The chain joins TRBV6-1 to TRBJ2-5; TRBD1 aligns across 12 bases. Per germline, CDR1 MNHNS and CDR2 SASEGT. V trimming: 8 bases; J trimming: 5 bases; junction bases outside the gene matches: 9. The length of the CDR3 is 15 residues. The CDR3 reads CASLSGTGGMETQYF. CDR3 nucleotide sequence: TGTGCCAGCTTATCCGGGACAGGGGGCATGGAGACCCAGTACTTC.

The gene calls are TRBV5-1 and TRBJ1-1; 9 nucleotides align to TRBD1. The CDR3 extends over 15 amino acids. Germline V gene lookup returns CDR1 SGHRS and CDR2 YFSETQ. V lost 3 bases, J lost 1 base, and 4 bases stayed unmatched. The CDR3 DNA reads TGCGCCAGCAGCTACTCGGGACAGGGGAACACTGAAGCTTTCTTT. Encoded protein: CASSYSGQGNTEAFF.

This clone was recorded a few times. This sequence joins TRBV28 and TRBJ1-5, with D maybe TRBD1 (5 bases). Trimming shortened V by 1 base and J by 7 bases, and 14 bases separated the two germline ends. This CDR3 has 15 residues. Germline CDR1 reads MDHEN; CDR2 reads SYDVKM. DNA of the CDR3: TGTGCCAGCAGTTTATCCCGGGGGGGTTTACAGCCCCAGCATTTT. Translating it yields CASSLSRGGLQPQHF. Complete variable domain (other parts from reference TRBV28 and TRBJ1-5): DVKVTQSSRYLVKRTGEKVFLECVQDMDHENMFWYRQDPGLGLRLIYFSYDVKMKEKGDIPEGYSVSREKKERFSLILESASTNQTSMYLCASSLSRGGLQPQHFGDGTRLSIL.

The sample holds one count of this clone. J is TRBJ1-3 and V is TRBV15; D might be TRBD1 (6 bases). The CDR3 spans 20 residues. Trimming left V 0 bases short and J 0 bases short, with 21 bases between. CDR1 and CDR2 (germline): LNHNV, YYDKDF (reference sequence). CDR3 nucleotides: TGTGCCACCAGCAGAGAGGGTAGGCACTACCGAGGGGGCTCTGGAAACACCATATATTTT. Protein sequence: CATSREGRHYRGGSGNTIYF.

The chain has TRBV2 and TRBJ2-5, with 8 bases identical to TRBD2. The CDR3 consists of 15 residues. Germline CDR1 reads SNHLY; CDR2 reads FYNNEI. The trim removed 5 bases at V and 1 base at J, leaving 6 bases unmatched. The CDR3 loop is CASSPATSAQETQYF. The CDR3 DNA is TGTGCCAGCAGTCCCGCGACTAGCGCCCAAGAGACCCAGTACTTC.

This clone was detected only a few times. V usage is TRBV19 and J usage is TRBJ2-7; D assignment may be TRBD1 or TRBD2 (5 bases each). The CDR3 sequence is 13 residues long. Trimming left V 10 bases short and J 0 bases short, with 13 bases between. Per germline, CDR1 LNHDA and CDR2 SQIVND (reference sequence). CDR3 loop: CATGPGASYEQYF. The CDR3 DNA reads as TGTGCCACCGGACCCGGGGCCTCCTACGAGCAGTACTTC.

The V gene is TRBV28, the J gene TRBJ1-2; D is possibly TRBD1 (6 bases). The CDR3 loop spans 13 amino acids. The germline V gene encodes CDR1 MDHEN and CDR2 SYDVKM. V was shortened by 6 bases and J by 8 bases, with 16 bases between the two germline ends. In DNA form, the CDR3 reads TGTGCCAGCAGAAGAGCGGGGGCGCAGGGCTACACCTTC. Protein: CASRRAGAQGYTF.

Here the CDR3 reads CAWTRQGNTGELFF. CDR3 in DNA: TGTGCCTGGACCCGACAGGGGAACACCGGGGAGCTGTTTTTT. V is TRBV30 and J is TRBJ2-2; 7 nucleotides align to TRBD1. From germline, CDR1 is GTSNPN and CDR2 SVGIG (reference sequence). There are 14 residues in the CDR3. Unmatched junction bases numbered 3, after V lost 4 bases and J lost 1 base.

The chain has TRBV28 and TRBJ1-1; 8 nucleotides match TRBD1. This CDR3 region has 14 residues. V was clipped by 4 bases and J by 8 bases; unmatched bases: 9. The germline gives CDR1 MDHEN, CDR2 SYDVKM. This CDR3 is CASSSPRTGKEAFF. CDR3 DNA: TGTGCCAGCAGTTCCCCAAGGACAGGGAAGGAAGCTTTCTTT.